The clone carrying this TCR beta chain has a count of ten or more. Its antigen is unknown. The data belong to a study of naive and memory T cell subsets. Notes on the study in general: Potentially, T cell activation and differentiation skew this RNA-based measurement.

The SP2 primer and nested alpha and beta constant region primers amplified ligated cDNA in four rounds. Reverse transcription of blood and skin TCR RNA was primed at alpha and beta constant regions. MiXCR, applied by TCRdb to the 5' RACE reads, yields one record per CDR3 protein. This sample has roughly 62,000 distinct CDR3 sequences; 6.5% to 9% occur once, and the top ten carry 15% to 20%. An oligonucleotide containing a UMI was ligated to the 3' end of TCR cDNA. The clonotype was recovered from a female donor in good health.

CDR3 in DNA: TGCAGCGCCGCTTCAGGGGCAGGCACTGAAGCTTTCTTT. Translated, it gives CSAASGAGTEAFF. V and J are TRBV29-1 and TRBJ1-1; D is possibly TRBD1 (6 bases). The germline V gene has CDR1 SQVTM and CDR2 ANQGSEA. There are 13 residues in the CDR3. V lost 7 bases to trimming and J lost 4 bases, with 16 bases between them.